This TCR beta chain was profiled in a study of blood T cell repertoires in COVID-19. At the level of the study: Acute and convalescent COVID-19 specimens originated in the United States, Italy and Spain.

Germline CDR1 SGDLS, CDR2 YYNGEE. This CDR3 comprises 16 residues. V lost 0 bases and J lost 5; bases outside the gene matches: 9. Using immunoSEQ multiplex PCR, the repertoire was profiled, and TCRdb retains in-frame clones only, with some absent. The repertoire holds 250,000 to 350,000 clones, with around 90% as singletons. The chain is built from TRBV9 and TRBJ2-5; 8 nucleotides match TRBD2. This receptor was obtained from a man between 18 and 35 years old with active or convalescent COVID-19. What was sequenced was peripheral blood. The CDR3 is CASSVELAGGAETQYF. As DNA, the CDR3 is TGTGCCAGCAGCGTAGAGCTGGCGGGGGGAGCGGAGACCCAGTACTTC.